This T cell receptor (beta chain) emerged from a study of blood T cell repertoires in COVID-19. Background on the study: Sites in the United States, Italy and Spain provided acute and convalescent COVID-19 samples. PBMCs, B-cell-depleted T cells, or T cells were the source of the cDNA or gDNA that made up the material.

Per the study methods: Estimation of nucleated cell counts was performed using reference gene primer amplification. Clones were read by immunoSEQ multiplex PCR, and TCRdb kept only the in-frame ones, dropping some. That table furnishes V, J and clone size, whereas the DNA furnished D and trimming. The data show 200,000 to 300,000 clones, 84% seen once. From germline, CDR1 is SGHRS and CDR2 YFSETQ. Losses at the gene ends were 4 bases for V and 4 bases for J; bases not matched to a gene: 7. The CDR3 is 16 residues long. The genes are TRBV5-1 and TRBJ2-3; 12 nucleotides align to TRBD2. The sample consisted of peripheral blood. The receptor was isolated from a man between 40 and 49 years old who had recovered from COVID-19. The CDR3 nucleotides are TGCGCCAGCAGCACCCTGACTAGCGGGAGTTCAGATACGCAGTATTTT. This codes for CASSTLTSGSSDTQYF.